Presented here are 2 T cell receptor beta chains from one specimen sequenced in a study of T cell responses to AZD1222 COVID-19 vaccine. TCRdb keeps only in-frame clones here, not all; method: immunoSEQ multiplex PCR. The sample gives roughly 130,000 clones, 90% to 95% of which show up once; roughly 4% is in the top ten. Here the sequenced sample was peripheral blood, taken 28 days after the second AZD1222 dose. Receptors originate from an adult who received the AZD1222 COVID-19 vaccine.

CDR3 in amino acids: CASSVEGTRREKLFF. CDR3 in DNA: TGTGCCAGCAGCGTAGAGGGAACCCGCCGGGAAAAACTGTTTTTT. The gene calls are TRBV9 and TRBJ1-4; D uncertain. There are 15 residues in the CDR3. V lost 0 bases to trimming and J lost 8 bases, with 14 bases between them. The germline CDR1 and CDR2 sequences are SGDLS and YYNGEE.

The rearrangement joins TRBV27 to TRBJ2-1, with D hard to call. The CDR3 length is 15 residues. The germline gives CDR1 MNHEY, CDR2 SMNVEV (reference sequence). Trimming took off 0 bases at V and 0 bases at J, with 6 bases between the two ends. CDR3 nucleotides: TGTGCCAGCAGTTTATCCCCTAGCTCCTACAATGAGCAGTTCTTC. It yields the protein CASSLSPSSYNEQFF.